The entry below gives a single T cell receptor (beta chain) sequence along with its context. The target antigen is unknown. The trim removed 3 bases at V and 9 bases at J, leaving 4 bases unmatched. CDR1 SGHTA and CDR2 FQGNSA come from the germline V gene. There are 15 residues in the CDR3. The sample originates from a study of siplizumab effects on memory and regulatory T cells. Clones were sequenced by immunoSEQ multiplex PCR, and TCRdb holds only the in-frame ones, with some missing. The sample shows about 100,000 clones, approximately 92% of them seen only once. Study-wide points: The mean Treg-derived percentage of mappable alloreactive CD4+ clones was about 63% with siplizumab compared with 26.9% in controls. Researchers did not confirm the suppressive function of proliferating Tregs from siplizumab cultures.

The sequence derives from a human donor in good health. Some clones in this sample may be carry-over from other donors' samples. The sample comprised CD4+ T cells sorted from blood. V is TRBV7-2 and J is TRBJ2-1; 14 bases agree with TRBD2. As DNA, the CDR3 is TGTGCCAGCAGCTTGGGACTAGCGGGAGATAGTGAGCAGTTCTTC. This translates into CASSLGLAGDSEQFF.